A single sample is the source of the 17 T cell receptor beta chains below, sequenced in a study of shared clonotypes between healthy human individuals. Assay used: immunoSEQ multiplex PCR; TCRdb lists only in-frame clones, some missing. The sample lists fewer than 2.5 million clones; over 85% were seen once. The sequenced sample was naive CD4+ T cells from PBMCs. Subset of the sample: CD45RA+ positively selected. These TCRs come from a man between 18 and 29 years old in good health. Some clones in this sample may be carry-over from other donors' samples.

This chain links TRBV5-1 with TRBJ2-5; 8 positions match TRBD1. The CDR3 totals 15 residues. Trimming at V came to 4 bases and at J to 2 bases, leaving 7 bases not matched to a gene. CDR1 and CDR2 from the germline V gene are SGHRS and YFSETQ. CDR3: CASSGWTGTQETQYF. The CDR3 bases are TGCGCCAGCAGCGGGTGGACAGGGACTCAAGAGACCCAGTACTTC.

This chain links TRBV11-1 with TRBJ1-1, with D tentatively TRBD1 (6 bases). The CDR3 sequence is 16 residues long. From germline, CDR1 is SGHAT and CDR2 FQDESV (reference sequence). The V gene lost 3 bases and the J gene lost 3 bases, with 17 bases spanning the gap. The chain's CDR3 is CASSFSPLAGDTEAFF. CDR3 DNA sequence: TGTGCCAGCAGCTTTTCACCCCTAGCAGGGGACACTGAAGCTTTCTTT.

This chain joins TRBV29-1 and TRBJ1-4; unclear D gene. Germline V gene sequence: CDR1 SQVTM, CDR2 ANQGSEA. The CDR3 has 12 residues. V lost 3 bases, J lost 10 bases, and 12 bases lay in between. This chain's CDR3 is CSVETQWGKLFF. For the CDR3, the DNA is TGCAGCGTTGAGACCCAATGGGGAAAACTGTTTTTT.

This chain uses TRBV10-3 with TRBJ2-7; 7 bases line up with TRBD2. Germline V lookup: CDR1 ENHRY, CDR2 SYGVKD. V shed 7 bases, J shed 2 bases, and the junction held 5 bases outside the gene matches. The CDR3 consists of 13 residues. The CDR3 reads CAINNGTTYEQYF. CDR3 bases: TGTGCCATCAACAACGGGACTACCTACGAGCAGTACTTC.

J is TRBJ1-2 and V is TRBV6-1, with D possibly TRBD1 on 5 matching bases. Germline CDR1 is MNHNS and CDR2 is SASEGT. The CDR3 runs to 15 residues. V gave up 4 bases and J gave up 8 bases, with 20 bases separating them. CDR3 DNA sequence: TGTGCCAGCAGTGGCCGGGACTGGCGAGGAATGGGCTACACCTTC. It codes for CASSGRDWRGMGYTF.

As to this clone: Other DNA sequences from this sample encode an identical CDR3 as well. The chain recombines TRBV6-6 with TRBJ1-1; D unclear. Trimming took 2 bases from V and 0 from J, leaving 7 bases between them. There are 14 residues in the CDR3. Germline V gives CDR1 MNHNY, CDR2 SVGAGI (reference sequence). The CDR3 is CASSYRGMNTEAFF. The CDR3, as DNA: TGTGCCAGCAGTTACCGGGGAATGAACACTGAAGCTTTCTTT.

The rearrangement joins TRBV28 to TRBJ1-2; 8 nucleotides match TRBD1. In germline, CDR1 is MDHEN, CDR2 SYDVKM. J lost 4 bases, V lost 10 bases, and 11 bases had no gene match. The CDR3 covers 14 residues. The CDR3 spells CATRSEGQGYGYTF. The CDR3 region has the DNA TGTGCCACCCGAAGCGAAGGACAGGGCTATGGCTACACCTTC.

J is TRBJ2-5 and V is TRBV5-1, with D possibly matching TRBD1 (7 bases). The germline V gene has CDR1 SGHRS and CDR2 YFSETQ. Trimming removed 4 bases from V and 7 bases from J, with 20 bases in between. This CDR3 is built from 15 residues. The CDR3 nucleotides read TGCGCCAGCAGCCTCCATACTTCCCAGGGGGGGACCCAGTACTTC. Residues: CASSLHTSQGGTQYF.

The CDR3 protein is CATSRPEVRAYEQYF. The CDR3 coding sequence is TGTGCCACCAGCAGACCGGAGGTGAGGGCCTACGAGCAGTACTTC. V and J are TRBV15 and TRBJ2-7; D might be TRBD2 (5 bases). The CDR3 is 15 amino acids. V dropped 2 bases and J dropped 2 bases, with 13 bases sitting between them. The germline CDR1 and CDR2 sequences are LNHNV and YYDKDF (reference sequence).

This clone was recorded only once. A much larger clone sits a single nucleotide away, making a read error possible. The sample has other DNA sequences that encode this CDR3 too. The chain links TRBV2 to TRBJ2-5; D is ambiguous. CDR1 and CDR2 from the germline V gene are SNHLY and FYNNEI. The CDR3 contains 11 residues. V was pared by 6 bases and J by 1 base, with 3 bases between. The DNA of the CDR3 is TGTGCCAGCAGCGCCCAAGAGACCCAGTACTTC. This translates into CASSAQETQYF. The full variable domain, its missing parts supplied by reference TRBV2 and TRBJ2-5, is EPEVTQTPSHQVTQMGQEVILRCVPISNHLYFYWYRQILGQKVEFLVSFYNNEISEKSEIFDDQFSVERPDGSNFTLKIRSTKLEDSAMYFCASSAQETQYFGPGTRLLVL.

Notes on this clone: One end of the junction varies from germline; a read error may be responsible. The CDR3 coding sequence is TGTGCCAGCAGCTTGAACTCCTACGAGCAGCACTTC. Translated: CASSLNSYEQHF. The chain uses TRBV5-6 and TRBJ2-7; D is unclear. The CDR3 covers 12 residues. CDR1 is SGHDT, CDR2 YYEEEE, per germline.

The chain couples TRBV7-3 to TRBJ2-1; D may correspond to TRBD1 or TRBD2 (5 bases each). CDR3 length equals 20 residues. The germline V gene has CDR1 SGHTA and CDR2 FQGTGA. V lost 5 bases, J lost 6 bases, and 32 bases lay in between. The CDR3 nucleotides are TGTGCCAGCAGCCCCCACCGGGCAGGGAAGGGGTGGGAGAGGATCAATGAGCAGTTCTTC. Translating it yields CASSPHRAGKGWERINEQFF.

This sequence joins TRBV5-1 and TRBJ1-2; D gene uncertain. Germline CDR1 SGHRS, CDR2 YFSETQ. The CDR3 covers 14 residues. The germline V and J ends were trimmed by 0 bases and 8 bases, with 14 bases remaining between them. The CDR3: CASSLARAERGYTF. The CDR3, as DNA: TGCGCCAGCAGCTTGGCGAGGGCGGAACGGGGCTACACCTTC.

The chain joins TRBV7-3 to TRBJ2-7; D assignment may be TRBD1 or TRBD2 (5 bases each). V was cut by 3 bases and J by 6 bases, with 15 bases left in between. Germline CDR1 is SGHTA and CDR2 is FQGTGA. This CDR3 is built from 14 residues. CDR3 in amino acids: CASSLRGVTGEQYF. In nucleotides, the CDR3 is TGTGCCAGCAGCTTGAGAGGGGTTACCGGCGAGCAGTACTTC.

The chain recombines TRBV6-1 with TRBJ1-6, with TRBD1 as a possible D gene (6 bases). This CDR3 is built from 14 residues. V lost 4 bases, J lost 7 bases, and 11 bases lay in between. The V gene's germline CDR1 is MNHNS and CDR2 SASEGT. The CDR3 sequence is CASSATGLNSPLHF. The CDR3 nucleotides are TGTGCCAGCAGTGCTACAGGGTTGAATTCACCCCTCCACTTT.

A note on this clone: This CDR3 is also generated by other DNA sequences in the sample. The chain recombines TRBV2 with TRBJ1-5; 10 nucleotides agree with TRBD1. Germline CDR1 reads SNHLY; CDR2 reads FYNNEI. The CDR3 is 15 amino acids. Trimming cost V 6 bases and J 2 bases; bases outside gene matches: 4. The CDR3 nucleotides read TGTGCCAGCAGGGGACAGGGGTTGGGCAATCAGCCCCAGCATTTT. Translation gives CASRGQGLGNQPQHF.

The rearrangement uses TRBV5-4 and TRBJ2-1; D is ambiguous. The V end lost 1 base, the J end lost 1 base, and 18 bases lay between the germline ends. Germline V lookup: CDR1 SGHNT, CDR2 YYREEE (reference sequence). The CDR3 consists of 18 residues. The CDR3 sequence: CASSLSMFASPSYNEQFF. The CDR3 region has the DNA TGTGCCAGCAGCTTGTCGATGTTCGCGTCACCTTCCTACAATGAGCAGTTCTTC.